Listed below are T cell receptor beta chains from one sample, sequenced in a study of vaccination and CD4 T cells after COVID-19. These receptors' targets are unknown. A single record per CDR3 protein comes from TCRdb applying MiXCR to the PCR reads. The sample holds about 26,000 distinct CDR3 sequences, 40% to 45% seen once. Input material: CD4+ T cells from blood, cultured in vitro. The receptors come from a human donor who had recovered from COVID-19. The CDR3 runs from the conserved cysteine through the conserved F or W. The D gene is left open where the match is weak. Clone size is not always given. Where it is, it says once, few, many or a class for expanded clones.

cdr3_length: 14
clone_size: .
j_call: TRBJ2-1
d_call: .
v_call: TRBV12-3/TRBV12-4
cdr3_nt: TGTGCCAGCAGTTTGACTATCGTCGACAATGAGCAGTTCTTC
cdr3_aa: CASSLTIVDNEQFF

cdr3_length: 13
clone_size: .
j_call: TRBJ1-6
d_call: TRBD1
v_call: TRBV6-1
cdr3_nt: TGTGCCAGCGGTGACAGGGAATATTCACCCCTCCACTTT
cdr3_aa: CASGDREYSPLHF

cdr3_length: 13
clone_size: .
j_call: TRBJ1-1
d_call: .
v_call: TRBV7-3
cdr3_nt: TGTGCCAGCAGCTTACTGGGGGGGGAGGAAGCTTTCTTT
cdr3_aa: CASSLLGGEEAFF

cdr3_length: 15
clone_size: few
j_call: TRBJ2-2
d_call: TRBD1
v_call: TRBV20-1
cdr3_nt: TGCAGTGCGAGGGCGGACAGGGGGCACACCGGGGAGCTGTTTTTT
cdr3_aa: CSARADRGHTGELFF

cdr3_length: 14
clone_size: .
j_call: TRBJ1-5
d_call: .
v_call: TRBV5-6
cdr3_nt: TGTGCCAGCAGCTTTTACAGGGAAGGACAGCCCCAGCATTTT
cdr3_aa: CASSFYREGQPQHF

cdr3_length: 17
clone_size: once
j_call: TRBJ2-1
d_call: TRBD2
v_call: TRBV4-3
cdr3_nt: TGCGCCAGCAGCCAGGATACGTTTAGCGGGAGATACAATGAGCAGTTCTTC
cdr3_aa: CASSQDTFSGRYNEQFF

cdr3_length: 16
clone_size: .
j_call: TRBJ2-7
d_call: .
v_call: TRBV10-2
cdr3_nt: TGCGCCAGCAGTGATTTATTCGGCCCGAGAAACTACGAGCAGTACTTC
cdr3_aa: CASSDLFGPRNYEQYF

cdr3_length: 14
clone_size: .
j_call: TRBJ2-1
d_call: TRBD1
v_call: TRBV7-2
cdr3_nt: TGTGCCAGCAGCGCTGGACAGGGTAGGAGCGAGCAGTTCTTC
cdr3_aa: CASSAGQGRSEQFF

cdr3_length: 18
clone_size: few
j_call: TRBJ2-7
d_call: TRBD1
v_call: TRBV6-5
cdr3_nt: TGTGCCAGCAGTTCCGTATCTCAGAGACGGGACAGGTACTACGAGCAGTACTTC
cdr3_aa: CASSSVSQRRDRYYEQYF

cdr3_length: 13
clone_size: few
j_call: TRBJ1-4
d_call: .
v_call: TRBV20-1
cdr3_nt: TGCAGTGCTAAAGGGGGGCCTAATGAAAAACTGTTTTTT
cdr3_aa: CSAKGGPNEKLFF

cdr3_length: 16
clone_size: .
j_call: TRBJ1-6
d_call: TRBD1
v_call: TRBV2
cdr3_nt: TGTGCCAGCGGTGGAGGAAGGGGGCAGGCGAATTCACCCCTCCACTTT
cdr3_aa: CASGGGRGQANSPLHF

cdr3_length: 16
clone_size: .
j_call: TRBJ2-7
d_call: TRBD2
v_call: TRBV6-1
cdr3_nt: TGTGCCAGCAGTGATATTGCTAGCGGGAGAAGACACGAGCAGTACTTC
cdr3_aa: CASSDIASGRRHEQYF

cdr3_length: 13
clone_size: .
j_call: TRBJ1-1
d_call: .
v_call: TRBV7-2
cdr3_nt: TGTGCCAGCAGCTTACAGGGGACCACTGAAGCTTTCTTT
cdr3_aa: CASSLQGTTEAFF

cdr3_length: 15
clone_size: .
j_call: TRBJ2-4
d_call: TRBD1
v_call: TRBV29-1
cdr3_nt: TGCAGCGTTGAAAACTACGGACAGGGGGGAAACATTCAGTACTTC
cdr3_aa: CSVENYGQGGNIQYF

cdr3_length: 17
clone_size: few
j_call: TRBJ2-1
d_call: .
v_call: TRBV20-1
cdr3_nt: TGCAGTGCTAGAGGTATAAAGGGCCCCAAAAAGTACAATGAGCAGTTCTTC
cdr3_aa: CSARGIKGPKKYNEQFF

cdr3_length: 16
clone_size: .
j_call: TRBJ2-2
d_call: .
v_call: TRBV5-1
cdr3_nt: TGCGCCAGCAGCCCGACCGGGAGACTAGAGTGGGGGGAGCTGTTTTTT
cdr3_aa: CASSPTGRLEWGELFF

cdr3_length: 16
clone_size: .
j_call: TRBJ2-1
d_call: .
v_call: TRBV2
cdr3_nt: TGTGCCAGCAGTGAAGCTGCTAGCCCCACCTACAATGAGCAGTTCTTC
cdr3_aa: CASSEAASPTYNEQFF